Below, 19 T cell receptor beta chains from the same sample are listed, as sequenced in a study of T cell clonality in common variable immunodeficiency. Study-wide findings and caveats: Reportedly, TCR beta sequences from common variable immunodeficiency showed fewer deletions and N-nucleotide insertions.

No antigens are known for them. This table comes from immunoSEQ multiplex PCR, and its TCRdb copy is limited to in-frame clones, with some not included. The sample was found to contain about 11,000 clones, and every one recurs. The specimen was peripheral blood mononuclear cells. The source is a human donor with common variable immunodeficiency.

For this clone: The read comes to an end 3 residues before the CDR3 does, leaving the germline J gene to fill in the end. The gene calls are TRBV19 and TRBJ2-1; the D gene is possibly TRBD1 (6 bases). V was shortened by 3 bases and J by 7 bases, with 13 bases between the two germline ends. This CDR3 region has 14 residues. From germline, CDR1 is LNHDA and CDR2 SQIVND (reference sequence). CDR3 DNA (partial): TGTGCCAGTAGTATCGGACAGCCAGGAAATGAG. Its translation: CASSIGQPGNE. The entire CDR3 protein reads CASSIGQPGNEQFF.

About this clone itself: From the germline J gene comes the end of the CDR3, since the read stops 3 residues before it. The V and J genes are TRBV19 and TRBJ2-7, with 8 bases lining up with TRBD2. This CDR3 contains 13 residues. V lost 4 bases, J lost 5 bases, and 4 bases stayed unmatched. Per the germline V gene, CDR1 is LNHDA and CDR2 is SQIVND (reference sequence). The CDR3 loop reads CASSKGLENEQYF. Partial CDR3 DNA: TGTGCCAGTAGTAAGGGACTAGAAAACGAG.

With respect to this clone: The CDR3 end falls 3 residues outside the read, so it is completed with the germline J gene. V is TRBV18 and J is TRBJ1-1; tentative D call: TRBD1 (6 bases). In germline, CDR1 is KGHSH, CDR2 LQKENI. The CDR3 has 19 amino acids. Trimming removed 1 base from V and 6 bases from J, with 27 bases in between. The sequenced CDR3 bases are TGTGCCAGCTCACCACAACAAATGGGTAAGACAGGATTCAACGCTGAA. Translation: CASSPQQMGKTGFNAE. The whole CDR3 is CASSPQQMGKTGFNAEAFF.

The table lists this clone with a few counts. The sequenced fragment ends 3 residues before the CDR3 boundary, so the rest is inferred from the germline J gene. The chain recombines TRBV7-8 with TRBJ2-7; D remains ambiguous. There are 15 residues in the CDR3. The germline CDR1 and CDR2 sequences are SGHVS and FQNEAQ. V shed 0 bases and J shed 2 bases, with 11 bases lying between them. CDR3 DNA (partial): TGTGCCAGCAGCTTAGCGCAGACTGGTACCTACGAG. It specifies CASSLAQTGTYE. The full CDR3 protein is CASSLAQTGTYEQYF.

Sample share makes this clone medium-sized. The read halts 3 residues ahead of the CDR3 end, with the missing end drawn from the germline J gene. The gene calls are TRBV29-1 and TRBJ2-1, with D perhaps TRBD1 or TRBD2 (6 bases each). Germline CDR1 is SQVTM and CDR2 is ANQGSEA. The CDR3 length is 12 residues. The ends were cut back, 5 bases at V and 9 bases at J, with 14 bases in the middle. CDR3 residues: CSVRKGEAEQFF. The DNA read from the CDR3 is TGCAGCGTTAGAAAGGGGGAGGCTGAG.

The table lists this clone with a few counts. The sequenced fragment ends 3 residues before the CDR3 boundary, so the rest is inferred from the germline J gene. The chain combines TRBV6-7 with TRBJ2-3, with D unresolved. TRBV6-7 is annotated as an ORF whose role is uncertain. The CDR3 has 14 amino acids. The germline V and J ends were trimmed by 2 bases and 0 bases, with 6 bases remaining between them. CDR3 region: CASSYQGSTDTQYF. CDR3 DNA, as far as it was read: TGTGCCAGCAGTTACCAAGGGAGCACAGATACG.

This clone came up a few times. The read ends 3 residues early relative to the CDR3; the germline J gene fills the gap. The chain combines TRBV2 with TRBJ1-5; TRBD1 aligns across 7 bases. The CDR3 has 14 residues. Germline V gene sequence: CDR1 SNHLY, CDR2 FYNNEI. V lost 3 bases and J lost 5; bases outside the gene matches: 4. Incomplete CDR3 DNA: TGTGCCAGCAGTGATATCCAGGGGGATCAGCCC. It encodes CASSDIQGDQP. The full-length CDR3 reads as CASSDIQGDQPQHF.

The sample holds a few counts of this clone. The read terminates 3 residues ahead of where the CDR3 ends, so the germline J gene completes it. The J gene is TRBJ1-4, the V gene TRBV19, with D perhaps TRBD1 (6 bases). Looked up from germline, CDR1 is LNHDA and CDR2 is SQIVND (reference sequence). The CDR3 extends over 15 amino acids. With 7 bases removed from V and 3 bases from J, the gap between germline ends came to 15 bases. CDR3: CASTFRQASNEKLFF. The sequenced part of the CDR3 DNA is TGTGCCAGTACCTTCAGACAGGCTTCTAATGAAAAA.

Only a few counts were recorded for this clone. From the germline J gene comes the end of the CDR3, since the read stops 3 residues before it. The chain is built from TRBV7-2 and TRBJ2-7; 9 bases align to TRBD2. The trim removed 5 bases at V and 2 bases at J, leaving 7 bases unmatched. The CDR3 has 15 residues. Per germline, CDR1 SGHTA and CDR2 FQGNSA. Partial CDR3 DNA: TGTGCCAGCAGCCTATGGACTAGCGAGGCCTACGAG. Residues: CASSLWTSEAYE. The whole CDR3 protein reads CASSLWTSEAYEQYF.

Concerning this clone itself: The read ends 3 residues early relative to the CDR3; the germline J gene fills the gap. V usage is TRBV7-8 and J usage is TRBJ1-1, with D maybe TRBD1 (5 bases). Germline V gene sequence: CDR1 SGHVS, CDR2 FQNEAQ. The CDR3 is made up of 16 amino acids. V was clipped by 5 bases and J by 5 bases, with 21 bases between them. The CDR3 reads CASSIGGGVARTEAFF. The part of the CDR3 DNA that was read is TGTGCCAGCAGCATCGGGGGTGGGGTAGCGAGGACTGAA. The whole variable domain, remainder taken from reference TRBV7-8 and TRBJ1-1, is GAGVSQSPRYKVAKRGQDVALRCDPISGHVSLFWYQQALGQGPEFLTYFQNEAQLDKSGLPSDRFFAERPEGSVSTLKIQRTQQEDSAVYLCASSIGGGVARTEAFFGQGTRLTVV.

A few counts support this clone. The CDR3 loop reads CASSIGQSWDTQYF. The sequenced part of the CDR3 DNA is TGTGCCAGCAGCATCGGACAGTCCTGGGATACG. The chain recombines TRBV7-2 with TRBJ2-3; D may be TRBD1 (6 bases). The read terminates 3 residues ahead of where the CDR3 ends, so the germline J gene completes it. V shed 5 bases and J shed 6 bases, with 15 bases lying between them. Per germline, CDR1 SGHTA and CDR2 FQGNSA. The CDR3 extends over 14 amino acids.

This clone was seen only a few times. The sequence runs out 3 residues before the end of the CDR3; the remainder is reconstructed from the germline J gene. This rearrangement joins TRBV2 to TRBJ2-1, with 11 positions matching TRBD2. The junction had 2 bases not matched to a gene; V was cut back by 1 base and J by 9 bases. Germline V CDR1 and CDR2: SNHLY, FYNNEI. This CDR3 has 14 amino acids. This CDR3 reads CASSEGLAGFEQFF. CDR3 DNA, as far as it was read: TGTGCCAGCAGTGAAGGACTAGCGGGATTTGAG.

CDR3 in amino acids: CAWSGDNSYEQYF. The sequenced part of the CDR3 DNA is TGTGCCTGGAGTGGGGACAACTCCTACGAG. V is TRBV30 and J is TRBJ2-7, with TRBD1 as a possible D gene (6 bases). The read ends 3 residues early relative to the CDR3; the germline J gene fills the gap. The CDR3 is 13 amino acids. Germline loops: CDR1 GTSNPN, CDR2 SVGIG (reference sequence). V was clipped by 1 base and J by 0 bases, with 7 bases between them.

This clone counts as medium-sized (0.01 to 0.1%). The DNA read from the CDR3 is TGCAGTGCAAGGAGCCAGGGAAGGGCCAACGTC. This sequence encodes CSARSQGRANV. The whole CDR3 reads CSARSQGRANVLTF. The chain uses TRBV20-1 and TRBJ2-6; possible D gene TRBD1, 5 bases. Read coverage stops 3 residues before the CDR3 terminus; the germline J gene supplies the remainder. This CDR3 is built from 14 residues. Trimming pared 6 bases from V and 5 bases from J, leaving 14 bases between. Germline CDR1 DFQATT, CDR2 SNEGSKA (reference sequence).

As concerns this clone: The read ends 3 residues before the CDR3 terminus; that terminus is restored from the germline J gene. Other DNA sequences of this sample code for an identical CDR3. The V and J genes are TRBV19 and TRBJ1-5; a weak D match, TRBD1 (6 bases). Germline V gives CDR1 LNHDA, CDR2 SQIVND (reference sequence). V was cut by 5 bases and J by 8 bases, with 16 bases left in between. The CDR3 covers 14 residues. The CDR3 loop is CASSGPQGGEPQHF. The CDR3 DNA, read in part, is TGTGCCAGTAGTGGCCCACAGGGTGGGGAGCCC.

As regards this clone: The CDR3 end is not reached by the read, which stops 3 residues before it; the germline J gene fills it in. The chain carries TRBV30 and TRBJ2-2; D may be TRBD1 (7 bases). Germline loops: CDR1 GTSNPN, CDR2 SVGIG (reference sequence). Trimming stripped 3 bases from V and 3 bases from J, with 11 bases between. The CDR3 totals 14 residues. The covered CDR3 bases are TGTGCCTGGAGGGGGGGACAGTACACCGGGGAG. Translating gives CAWRGGQYTGE. The CDR3 as a whole reads CAWRGGQYTGELFF.

Turning to this clone: The sequence runs out 3 residues before the end of the CDR3; the remainder is reconstructed from the germline J gene. V is TRBV20-1 and J is TRBJ2-7; unclear D gene. Trimming removed 6 bases from V and 3 bases from J, with 18 bases in between. Germline assignment: CDR1 DFQATT and CDR2 SNEGSKA (reference sequence). CDR3 length: 14 residues. Partial CDR3 DNA: TGCAGTGCGAACGCTAGGAGTTCTCTCTACGAG. It yields the protein CSANARSSLYE. The CDR3 in its entirety is CSANARSSLYEQYF.

This clone appeared a few times. The CDR3 end falls 3 residues outside the read, so it is completed with the germline J gene. The chain has TRBV5-1 and TRBJ2-5; TRBD2 agrees at 7 bases. The CDR3 is 15 amino acids. V lost 3 bases to trimming and J lost 0 bases; unmatched junction nucleotides: 5. The V gene's germline CDR1 is SGHRS and CDR2 YFSETQ. CDR3 sequence: CASSSATSDQETQYF. The CDR3 DNA, read in part, is TGCGCCAGCAGCTCAGCCACTAGCGACCAAGAGACC.

This clone was seen only a few times. The CDR3 extends 3 residues past the end of the read, so its final part is completed from the germline J gene. V gene TRBV7-2 combines with J gene TRBJ1-1, with no clear D. Trimming removed 2 bases at V and 3 bases at J, with 13 bases between. The germline V gene encodes CDR1 SGHTA and CDR2 FQGNSA. The length of the CDR3 is 15 residues. The CDR3 DNA, read in part, is TGTGCCAGCAGCTTACAGGCCGGAGGGTACACTGAA. Translating it yields CASSLQAGGYTE. The CDR3 in its entirety is CASSLQAGGYTEAFF.